This T cell receptor beta chain was captured by sequencing in a study of T cell responses to AZD1222 COVID-19 vaccine. The CDR3 is 14 residues long. V was cut by 4 bases and J by 1 base, with 10 bases left in between. The germline V gene encodes CDR1 SGHVS and CDR2 FQNEAQ. TCRdb's copy holds only in-frame clones and misses some; the assay was immunoSEQ multiplex PCR. The repertoire holds around 120,000 clones, with roughly 90% as singletons. Study-wide results and caveats: In the spike-specific TCR repertoire, nearly half reportedly target unmutated variant regions.

With regard to this clone: Its cognate antigen is unknown.

The gene calls are TRBV7-8 and TRBJ1-1; the D gene is possibly TRBD1 (5 bases). The source material was peripheral blood, sampled 28 days after the second AZD1222 dose. The receptor was isolated from an adult who received the AZD1222 COVID-19 vaccine. CDR3 amino acids: CASSSGTWNTEAFF. The DNA of the CDR3 is TGTGCCAGCAGCTCGGGGACCTGGAACACTGAAGCTTTCTTT.